Below are 18 T cell receptor beta chains sequenced from a single sample in a study of T cells in Graves' hyperthyroidism and ophthalmopathy. Template material for amplifying TCR beta CDR3 regions consisted of RNA transcripts. The HTBI primer set was used in a first-round RT-PCR of the TCR CDR3. TCRdb redid the calling of the multiplex PCR reads with MiXCR, one entry per CDR3 protein. The sample lists just over 550,000 distinct CDR3 sequences; roughly 46% were seen once. Sequenced material: peripheral blood or thyroid tissue (not recorded which). The receptors come from a woman aged 18 to 35 with Graves' hyperthyroidism.

In its sample, this clonotype was seen a few times. The chain employs TRBV7-9 and TRBJ1-5, with D possibly matching TRBD1 (5 bases). Germline V gene sequence: CDR1 SEHNR, CDR2 FQNEAQ (reference sequence). Trimming left V 8 bases short and J 5 bases short, with 13 bases between. The CDR3 loop spans 13 amino acids. CDR3 protein: CASSPVGDQPQHF. CDR3 DNA: TGTGCCAGCTCACCGGTAGGGGATCAGCCCCAGCATTTT.

The table lists this clonotype with a few counts. The rearrangement uses TRBV29-1 and TRBJ2-7; D call uncertain. Per the germline V gene, CDR1 is SQVTM and CDR2 is ANQGSEA. There are 15 residues in the CDR3. The germline V and J ends were trimmed by 6 bases and 3 bases, with 21 bases remaining between them. The CDR3 DNA reads TGCAGCGTATACTCCCCCGACGGGCAAAACTACGAGCAGTACTTC. This translates into CSVYSPDGQNYEQYF.

This clonotype was seen ten or more times. The chain recombines TRBV25-1 with TRBJ1-2; unclear D gene. Trimming took 2 bases from V and 5 from J, leaving 9 bases between them. Germline values: CDR1 MGHDK, CDR2 SYGVNS. The CDR3 totals 13 residues. CDR3 coding DNA: TGTGCCAGCAGTGAAGTAGGGCGGTATGGCTACACCTTC. It specifies CASSEVGRYGYTF.

In this sample, this clonotype turned up once. The chain combines TRBV20-1 with TRBJ2-7; no clear D. Per the germline V gene, CDR1 is DFQATT and CDR2 is SNEGSKA (reference sequence). V lost 7 bases and J 9 bases, leaving 13 bases between the germline ends. This CDR3 comprises 10 residues. The CDR3 bases are TGCAGTGGCGGAAAAGATACGCAGTACTTC. Amino acids: CSGGKDTQYF.

On this clonotype: A much larger clonotype is one base distant, so this may be a read error. The genes are TRBV7-3 and TRBJ1-1; D not resolved. In germline, CDR1 is SGHTA, CDR2 FQGTGA. CDR3 size: 14 residues. CDR3 bases: TGTGCCAACAGCTTATTGGGCGGGAACACTGAAGCTTTCTTT. This sequence encodes CANSLLGGNTEAFF. The full variable domain, with the rest looked up from reference TRBV7-3 and TRBJ1-1, is GAGVSQTPSNKVTEKGKYVELRCDPISGHTALYWYRQSLGQGPEFLIYFQGTGAADDSGLPNDRFFAVRPEGSVSTLKIQRTERGDSAVYLCANSLLGGNTEAFFGQGTRLTVV.

The chain carries TRBV9 and TRBJ1-1; 7 bases map to TRBD1. This CDR3 has 16 residues. Per germline, CDR1 SGDLS and CDR2 YYNGEE. V was pared by 2 bases and J by 1 base, with 8 bases of the junction left unmatched. Here the CDR3 DNA reads TGTGCCAGCAGCGTGACACCCCGACAGGGGAACACTGAAGCTTTCTTT. Translation: CASSVTPRQGNTEAFF.

This chain links TRBV7-9 with TRBJ2-3; D unresolved. Per the germline V gene, CDR1 is SEHNR and CDR2 is FQNEAQ (reference sequence). The CDR3 contains 15 residues. The germline V and J ends were trimmed by 1 base and 3 bases, with 11 bases remaining between them. CDR3 region: CASSLGSVHTDTQYF. CDR3 nucleotides: TGTGCCAGCAGCTTAGGGTCTGTCCATACAGATACGCAGTATTTT.

A word on this clonotype: Its ends do not fully match the called genes, so a read error is possible. V gene TRBV10-3 combines with J gene TRBJ1-4; D is undetermined. This CDR3 has 12 residues. Germline V gives CDR1 ENHRY, CDR2 SYGVKD. CDR3: CASSFPNEKLFF. The DNA for the CDR3 is TGTGCCAGCAGTTTCCCTAATGAAAAACTGTTTTTT.

The chain links TRBV29-1 to TRBJ2-7; D unresolved. There are 12 residues in the CDR3. The V gene lost 6 bases and the J gene lost 4 bases, with 13 bases spanning the gap. Germline CDR1 and CDR2: SQVTM and ANQGSEA. The CDR3 sequence: CSVEIKSYEQYF. CDR3 in DNA: TGCAGCGTCGAAATCAAGAGTTACGAGCAGTACTTC.

The chain couples TRBV19 to TRBJ2-7, with 7 bases that match TRBD2. The CDR3 sequence is 15 residues long. Germline CDR1 and CDR2: LNHDA and SQIVND (reference sequence). V was clipped by 5 bases and J by 2 bases; unmatched bases: 9. The chain's CDR3 is CASSVQQGLTYEQYF. Here the CDR3 DNA reads TGTGCCAGTAGTGTCCAGCAGGGACTAACCTACGAGCAGTACTTC.

The V and J genes are TRBV7-2 and TRBJ1-4, with 9 bases that match TRBD1. CDR3 length: 16 residues. V dropped 1 base and J dropped 7; count of bases not matched to a gene: 7. Germline CDR1 reads SGHTA; CDR2 reads FQGNSA. CDR3 protein: CASSLVSGQGGEKLFF. The CDR3 bases are TGTGCCAGCAGCTTAGTGTCGGGACAGGGAGGTGAAAAACTGTTTTTT.

At least ten counts were recorded for this clonotype. The chain combines TRBV10-2 with TRBJ1-5; the D is unclear. Between the trimmed V and J ends, which lost 4 bases and 4 bases, there was a span of 8 bases. Germline V gives CDR1 WSHSY, CDR2 SAAADI. The CDR3 contains 13 residues. The CDR3 protein is CASSGNRNQPQHF. In DNA, the CDR3 is TGCGCCAGCAGTGGAAATAGGAATCAGCCCCAGCATTTT.

Regarding this clonotype: A much bigger clone sits one base away, suggesting this may be a read error. The rearrangement links TRBV29-1 to TRBJ2-2; D gene uncertain. V shed 4 bases and J shed 5 bases, with 8 bases lying between them. Germline loops: CDR1 SQVTM, CDR2 ANQGSEA. The CDR3 is 12 amino acids. The CDR3 reads CSVVRATGELFF. The CDR3 nucleotides read TGCAGCGTTGTAAGGGCGACCGGGGAGCTGTTTTTT.

V gene TRBV20-1 combines with J gene TRBJ2-6; D possibly corresponds to TRBD1 (5 bases). With 0 bases removed from V and 4 bases from J, the gap between germline ends came to 10 bases. Germline CDR1 and CDR2: DFQATT and SNEGSKA (reference sequence). The CDR3 spans 15 residues. The CDR3 loop is CSARDRRAGANVLTF. The CDR3 nucleotides are TGCAGTGCTAGAGATCGCAGGGCAGGGGCCAACGTCCTGACTTTC.

The rearrangement uses TRBV7-3 and TRBJ2-7; tentatively, D is TRBD2 (5 bases). This CDR3 is built from 12 residues. Germline loops: CDR1 SGHTA, CDR2 FQGTGA. V was pared by 3 bases and J by 6 bases, with 9 bases between. CDR3 DNA: TGTGCCAGCAGCTTCCTAGCTTCCGAGCAGTACTTC. Its translation is CASSFLASEQYF. The full variable domain, rest sourced from reference TRBV7-3 and TRBJ2-7, is GAGVSQTPSNKVTEKGKYVELRCDPISGHTALYWYRQSLGQGPEFLIYFQGTGAADDSGLPNDRFFAVRPEGSVSTLKIQRTERGDSAVYLCASSFLASEQYFGPGTRLTVT.

With regard to this clonotype: The missing conserved phenylalanine or tryptophan at the end of this CDR3 makes a read error likely. V usage is TRBV7-2 and J usage is TRBJ2-5, with D possibly being TRBD2 (5 bases). The CDR3 spans 13 residues. V lost 7 bases, J lost 5 bases, and 14 bases lay in between. CDR1 is SGHTA, CDR2 FQGNSA, per germline. The CDR3 reads CASTRFTGETQYL. As DNA, the CDR3 is TGTGCCAGCACCCGCTTCACGGGGGAGACCCAGTACCTC.

This clonotype occurred many times. This sequence joins TRBV2 and TRBJ2-5; D not certain. V was clipped by 8 bases and J by 5 bases, with 15 bases between them. Germline V gene lookup returns CDR1 SNHLY and CDR2 FYNNEI. The CDR3 has 13 residues. Here the CDR3 reads CASAGLVGETQYF. The CDR3 bases are TGTGCCAGCGCCGGTCTAGTAGGCGAGACCCAGTACTTC.

Details on this clonotype: This sequence may be a read error, since a much larger clone differs from it by one base. V and J are TRBV10-3 and TRBJ2-5, with a weak D call TRBD2 (5 bases). The CDR3 length is 12 residues. V gave up 8 bases and J gave up 0 bases, with 7 bases separating them. CDR1 is ENHRY, CDR2 SYGVKD, per germline. The CDR3, as DNA: TGTGCCATCTCGGGAAACCAAGAGACCCAGTACTTC. Encoded protein: CAISGNQETQYF.